This T cell receptor beta chain was documented in a study of blood T cell repertoires in COVID-19. Study summary: Acute and convalescent COVID-19 specimens originated in the United States, Italy and Spain. Sample material is recorded as cDNA or gDNA derived from T cells, B-cell-depleted T cells, or PBMCs.

Germline assignment: CDR1 SGHRS and CDR2 YFSETQ. V shed 1 base and J 6 bases; nucleotides not matched to a gene: 11. The CDR3 consists of 17 residues. Original analysis: Cell counts per sample came from amplifying reference gene primers. Sequenced by immunoSEQ multiplex PCR; TCRdb stores in-frame clones only, minus some. For V, J and clone size, that table is used; D and trimming come from the DNA. Among 20,000 to 30,000 clones listed, approximately 92% were seen once. V usage is TRBV5-1 and J usage is TRBJ2-2; 8 bases map to TRBD1. The clonotype originates from a human donor in a cohort sampled during active COVID-19. The sample consisted of peripheral blood. The CDR3 protein is CASSLQGAPGMAGELFF. The CDR3 DNA sequence: TGCGCCAGCAGCTTGCAGGGGGCGCCAGGGATGGCCGGGGAGCTGTTTTTT.